This T cell receptor (beta chain) was retrieved from a study of T cells after yellow fever vaccination. This CDR3 has 15 amino acids. Germline CDR1 is KGHSH and CDR2 is LQKENI. Deletions cut 0 bases from V and 4 bases from J, with 12 bases between. The TCR cDNA carried a universal primer site and UMIs from 5'RACE template switching. TCRdb re-analysed the 5' RACE reads in MiXCR, keeping a single row per CDR3 protein. The sample has hundreds of thousands of distinct CDR3 sequences; about 3.5% are singletons. The rearrangement joins TRBV18 to TRBJ1-1, with D perhaps matching TRBD1 (6 bases). The source was PBMCs, collected on the day of the yellow fever booster vaccination. The sequence derives from a man aged 18 to 35 who received the YFV17D yellow fever vaccine. DNA of the CDR3: TGTGCCAGCTCACCACCGAGGGGGGAGGGCACTGAAGCTTTCTTT. This gives the protein CASSPPRGEGTEAFF. Combining the CDR3 with reference TRBV18 and TRBJ1-1 gives the whole variable domain NAGVMQNPRHLVRRRGQEARLRCSPMKGHSHVYWYRQLPEEGLKFMVYLQKENIIDESGMPKERFSAEFPKEGPSILRIQQVVRGDSAAYFCASSPPRGEGTEAFFGQGTRLTVV.